This TCR beta chain is drawn from a study of monozygotic twins with cystic fibrosis. This CDR3 comprises 17 residues. With 0 bases removed from V and 2 bases from J, the gap between germline ends came to 14 bases. CDR1 and CDR2 (germline): LGHNA, YNFKEQ. This clone was seen more than once but under ten times. Antigen: not known. Method: immunoSEQ multiplex PCR; TCRdb's copy keeps in-frame clones and lacks some. The sample shows about 19,000 clones, about 97% of them seen only once. Study-wide results and limits: Nucleotide-identical clonotype sharing was significantly higher within monozygotic CF twin pairs than between unrelated CF individuals. No link emerged between shared CDR3 counts and age, concordance or severity.

The V gene is TRBV4-2, the J gene TRBJ1-5; maybe TRBD1 (6 bases). The specimen sequenced was blood. The receptor comes from a woman aged 25 to 39 with cystic fibrosis. CDR3 loop: CASSQDSGGPGNQPQHF. CDR3 in DNA: TGTGCCAGCAGCCAAGACTCCGGGGGGCCTGGCAATCAGCCCCAGCATTTT.